These 4 T cell receptor beta chains were all obtained from the same sample, sequenced in a study of CD8+ T cells in alopecia areata. RNA was extracted and reverse transcribed into cDNA as the sequencing template. Clones were sequenced by immunoSEQ multiplex PCR, and TCRdb holds only the in-frame ones, with some missing. The repertoire has 140,000 or so clones, 40% to 65% of them found once; the top ten carry 0.99%. This material consisted of CD4+ T cells sorted from blood, taken at week 0. The receptor source for this set is a human donor with alopecia areata.

The chain employs TRBV7-2 and TRBJ2-4; D gene ambiguous. This CDR3 has 13 residues. Trimming cost V 1 base and J 6 bases, with 7 bases left between them. From germline, CDR1 is SGHTA and CDR2 FQGNSA. Here the CDR3 reads CASSLGVGNIQYF. The CDR3 DNA sequence: TGTGCCAGCAGCTTAGGGGTAGGAAACATTCAGTACTTC.

V is TRBV7-8 and J is TRBJ2-5, with TRBD2 matching over 7 bases. CDR3 length equals 14 residues. Germline V lookup: CDR1 SGHVS, CDR2 FQNEAQ. J gave up 5 bases and V 4 bases, and 7 bases lay outside the gene matches. DNA of the CDR3: TGTGCCAGCAGCTCGGGCAGCGGGGCTGAGACCCAGTACTTC. Its translation: CASSSGSGAETQYF.

This clone was seen a handful of times. The chain combines TRBV11-2 with TRBJ1-3, with a tentative D call TRBD1 (6 bases). V was pared by 5 bases and J by 3 bases, with 17 bases between. The CDR3 totals 16 residues. Germline CDR1 reads SGHAT; CDR2 reads FQNNGV. The CDR3 DNA sequence: TGTGCCAGCAGCCTGACAGGAGCATTCGGTGGAAACACCATATATTTT. Translation gives CASSLTGAFGGNTIYF.

The V call is TRBV7-9, the J call TRBJ2-7; D unclear. V was clipped by 4 bases and J by 7 bases, with 20 bases between them. The CDR3 spans 15 residues. Germline CDR1 and CDR2: SEHNR and FQNEAQ (reference sequence). CDR3 nucleotide sequence: TGTGCCAGCAGCTCCTCCACGTACCGGGCCGTGGAGCAGTACTTC. Translation: CASSSSTYRAVEQYF.